Below, 31 T cell receptor beta chains from the same sample are listed, as sequenced in a study of shared clonotypes between healthy human individuals. Using immunoSEQ multiplex PCR, the repertoire was profiled, and TCRdb retains in-frame clones only, with some absent. This table has under 750,000 clones, 72% appearing once. Sequenced input: memory CD4+ T cells sorted from blood. Sample subset: CD45RA-negative fraction. All receptors come from a woman in her 30s in good health.

This clone was seen a few times. The chain carries TRBV6-5 and TRBJ1-3; maybe TRBD1 (5 bases). V shed 5 bases and J shed 0 bases, with 11 bases lying between them. The CDR3 spans 15 residues. Germline V gene sequence: CDR1 MNHEY, CDR2 SVGAGI. The CDR3 coding sequence is TGTGCCAGCAGTAGGGACCTCCTCTCTGGAAACACCATATATTTT. Its translation is CASSRDLLSGNTIYF.

V is TRBV20-1 and J is TRBJ2-7; possibly TRBD2 for D (7 bases). This CDR3 is 11 amino acids long. Germline CDR1 is DFQATT and CDR2 is SNEGSKA (reference sequence). V dropped 5 bases and J dropped 5 bases, with 10 bases sitting between them. CDR3 in DNA: TGCAGTGCTTGGGGGGGCCACGAGCAGTACTTC. Translated: CSAWGGHEQYF.

In this sample, this clone turned up once. The V call is TRBV5-4, the J call TRBJ2-1, with TRBD2 as a possible D gene (6 bases). The CDR3 spans 14 residues. V gave up 0 bases and J gave up 9 bases, with 13 bases separating them. Looked up from germline, CDR1 is SGHNT and CDR2 is YYREEE (reference sequence). This CDR3 reads CASSLGGRRGEQFF. In DNA form, the CDR3 reads TGTGCCAGCAGCTTGGGTGGGAGGCGCGGTGAGCAGTTCTTC.

The chain combines TRBV29-1 with TRBJ1-5; D might be TRBD1 (6 bases). V was pared by 6 bases and J by 3 bases, with 12 bases between. The germline CDR1 and CDR2 sequences are SQVTM and ANQGSEA. This CDR3 has 13 amino acids. Here the CDR3 DNA reads TGCAGCGTCCGGGACAACTACAATCAGCCCCAGCATTTT. Its translation is CSVRDNYNQPQHF.

The genes are TRBV28 and TRBJ2-1; D ambiguous. Trimming took off 8 bases at V and 0 bases at J, with 11 bases between the two ends. Per the germline V gene, CDR1 is MDHEN and CDR2 is SYDVKM. The length of the CDR3 is 14 residues. The DNA of the CDR3 is TGTGCCAGCTTGGCGCAGAACTCCTACAATGAGCAGTTCTTC. It codes for CASLAQNSYNEQFF.

CDR3 coding DNA: TGTGCCAGCAGCGGGGTCAATGAGCAGTTCTTC. This encodes CASSGVNEQFF. This rearrangement joins TRBV7-9 to TRBJ2-1; D gene unclear. CDR3 size: 11 residues. The ends were cut back, 5 bases at V and 6 bases at J, with 5 bases in the middle. CDR1 is SEHNR and CDR2 is FQNEAQ in the germline V gene (reference sequence). The full variable domain, in which reference TRBV7-9 and TRBJ2-1 provide the parts outside the CDR3, is DTGVSQNPRHKITKRGQNVTFRCDPISEHNRLYWYRQTLGQGPEFLTYFQNEAQLEKSRLLSDRFSAERPKGSFSTLEIQRTEQGDSAMYLCASSGVNEQFFGPGTRLTVL.

This clone occurred a few times. The rearrangement links TRBV29-1 to TRBJ2-1; 10 bases line up with TRBD2. The trim removed 6 bases at V and 4 bases at J, leaving 18 bases unmatched. The germline V gene encodes CDR1 SQVTM and CDR2 ANQGSEA. The length of the CDR3 is 18 residues. The CDR3 loop reads CSVPTSGHTFLGYNEQFF. The CDR3 DNA reads as TGCAGCGTACCGACTAGCGGGCATACATTCTTGGGTTACAATGAGCAGTTCTTC.

The V call is TRBV6-5, the J call TRBJ2-5, with a weak D call TRBD2 (6 bases). The germline CDR1 and CDR2 sequences are MNHEY and SVGAGI. This CDR3 spans 14 amino acids. The V gene lost 6 bases and the J gene lost 5 bases, with 16 bases spanning the gap. The CDR3 DNA is TGTGCCAGCAGCCAGACTAGAGGGGTGGAGACCCAGTACTTC. Translating it yields CASSQTRGVETQYF.

About this clone: A read error is possible here, since a much larger clone lies one base away. This chain links TRBV5-1 with TRBJ2-3; TRBD1 agrees at 7 bases. The CDR3 is 14 amino acids. Germline V gene lookup returns CDR1 SGHRS and CDR2 YFSETQ. The CDR3 region is CANSFKQGLDTQYF. CDR3 coding DNA: TGCGCCAACAGCTTCAAACAGGGGCTGGATACGCAGTATTTT.

This chain joins TRBV2 and TRBJ1-1; D is undetermined. V was cut by 6 bases and J by 4 bases, with 24 bases left in between. Germline loops: CDR1 SNHLY, CDR2 FYNNEI. The CDR3 runs 17 residues. Written as DNA, the CDR3 is TGTGCCAGCAGCCTCGTTGGGTCCTCCCTTCTACCCACTGAAGCTTTCTTT. This translates into CASSLVGSSLLPTEAFF.

This clone was observed a few times. The chain recombines TRBV7-2 with TRBJ1-4; TRBD1 is a possible D gene (5 bases). This CDR3 is 15 amino acids long. V was cut by 5 bases and J by 8 bases, with 18 bases left in between. Germline V gene sequence: CDR1 SGHTA, CDR2 FQGNSA. This chain's CDR3 is CASSLGVSQREKLFF. CDR3 in DNA: TGTGCCAGCAGCCTGGGGGTTTCTCAACGGGAAAAACTGTTTTTT.

The J gene is TRBJ2-5, the V gene TRBV2; possible D gene TRBD1, 5 bases. The ends were cut back, 6 bases at V and 1 base at J, with 9 bases in the middle. The CDR3 loop spans 13 amino acids. Looked up from germline, CDR1 is SNHLY and CDR2 is FYNNEI. The CDR3 loop is CASSQGTQETQYF. For the CDR3, the DNA is TGTGCCAGCAGCCAGGGAACCCAAGAGACCCAGTACTTC.

This clone turned up a few times. The sample has other DNA sequences that encode this CDR3 too. The chain uses TRBV18 and TRBJ1-2; a weak D match, TRBD1 (5 bases). From germline, CDR1 is KGHSH and CDR2 LQKENI. This CDR3 contains 14 residues. With 2 bases removed from V and 5 bases from J, the gap between germline ends came to 12 bases. CDR3 DNA sequence: TGTGCCAGCTCACCAGGGCAGGGTTCTTATGGCTACACCTTC. Its translation is CASSPGQGSYGYTF.

The chain employs TRBV30 and TRBJ2-3; D gene unclear. Germline CDR1 is GTSNPN and CDR2 is SVGIG (reference sequence). Trimming took off 4 bases at V and 2 bases at J, with 13 bases between the two ends. There are 14 residues in the CDR3. CDR3 sequence (DNA): TGTGCCTGGACCGGCGCGCCGTACACAGATACGCAGTATTTT. Amino acids: CAWTGAPYTDTQYF.

The chain couples TRBV7-9 to TRBJ2-2, with D unclear. Trimming removed 7 bases from V and 6 bases from J, with 9 bases in between. Per the germline V gene, CDR1 is SEHNR and CDR2 is FQNEAQ (reference sequence). The CDR3 covers 12 residues. The chain's CDR3 is CASILDPGELFF. CDR3 sequence (DNA): TGTGCCAGCATCCTCGACCCCGGGGAGCTGTTTTTT.

Comment on this clone: This specimen includes other DNA sequences encoding the same CDR3. V is TRBV25-1 and J is TRBJ2-7; D might be TRBD2 (5 bases). The CDR3 sequence is 12 residues long. Germline CDR1 and CDR2: MGHDK and SYGVNS. Deletions cut 6 bases from V and 0 bases from J, with 6 bases between. The CDR3 bases are TGTGCCAGCAGCCGGGGCTCCTACGAGCAGTACTTC. Translation: CASSRGSYEQYF.

The V gene is TRBV19, the J gene TRBJ1-5, with 10 nucleotides matching TRBD1. CDR3 size: 17 residues. CDR1 and CDR2 from the germline V gene are LNHDA and SQIVND (reference sequence). V trimming: 5 bases; J trimming: 0 bases; junction bases outside the gene matches: 7. In DNA form, the CDR3 reads TGTGCCAGTAGTGCACGACAGGGGGCATATAGCAATCAGCCCCAGCATTTT. It is translated as CASSARQGAYSNQPQHF.

Of note for this clone: A much larger clone is a single base away; this may be a read error. Other DNA sequences from this sample encode an identical CDR3 as well. V is TRBV27 and J is TRBJ2-1; D not resolved. The V and J ends lost 6 bases and 4 bases respectively, with 4 bases between them. The CDR3 contains 11 residues. The germline gives CDR1 MNHEY, CDR2 SMNVEV (reference sequence). CDR3 sequence: CASSQYNEQFF. Written as DNA, the CDR3 is TGTGCCAGCAGCCAATACAATGAGCAGTTCTTC.

This rearrangement joins TRBV11-2 to TRBJ1-4; TRBD1 matches at 7 bases. Unmatched junction bases numbered 6, after V lost 5 bases and J lost 3 bases. Germline CDR1 and CDR2: SGHAT and FQNNGV. This CDR3 comprises 15 residues. As DNA, the CDR3 is TGTGCCAGCAGCCAACGGACAGGCTCTAATGAAAAACTGTTTTTT. Translated, it gives CASSQRTGSNEKLFF.

This clone occurred a few times. This sequence joins TRBV30 and TRBJ1-1; TRBD1 aligns across 10 bases. Germline V gene data show CDR1 as GTSNPN and CDR2 as SVGIG (reference sequence). The CDR3 loop spans 13 amino acids. V shed 5 bases and J 1 base; nucleotides not matched to a gene: 1. DNA of the CDR3: TGTGCCTGGCGGGACAGGGGGAACACTGAAGCTTTCTTT. Its translation: CAWRDRGNTEAFF.

The chain has TRBV7-8 and TRBJ2-5, with 9 positions matching TRBD2. The trim removed 4 bases at V and 6 bases at J, leaving 12 bases unmatched. The germline gives CDR1 SGHVS, CDR2 FQNEAQ. The CDR3 is made up of 16 amino acids. The CDR3 sequence is CASSSGTSQNPKTQYF. The DNA for the CDR3 is TGTGCCAGCAGCTCCGGGACTAGCCAGAATCCGAAGACCCAGTACTTC.

Points on this clone: This same CDR3 is encoded by further DNA sequences in the sample. This rearrangement joins TRBV20-1 to TRBJ2-7; D gene ambiguous. CDR1 DFQATT and CDR2 SNEGSKA come from the germline V gene (reference sequence). The CDR3 is 11 amino acids. V was pared by 5 bases and J by 3 bases, with 8 bases between. The CDR3 protein is CSAPLNYEQYF. CDR3 DNA: TGCAGTGCTCCGTTAAACTACGAGCAGTACTTC.

The chain links TRBV19 to TRBJ2-4; D may match TRBD1 or TRBD2 (7 bases each). CDR1 and CDR2 from the germline V gene are LNHDA and SQIVND (reference sequence). The CDR3 is made up of 17 amino acids. Trimming took off 7 bases at V and 0 bases at J, with 19 bases between the two ends. The CDR3 region has the DNA TGTGCCAGTACTCAAAGGGGGGGACAGATAGCCAAAAACATTCAGTACTTC. Its protein product is CASTQRGGQIAKNIQYF.

The chain recombines TRBV2 with TRBJ1-2, with 8 nucleotides matching TRBD1. V shed 5 bases and J 0 bases; nucleotides not matched to a gene: 20. The CDR3 has 20 amino acids. Germline assignment: CDR1 SNHLY and CDR2 FYNNEI. The CDR3 here is CASSKTPSATGAIANYGYTF. The DNA of the CDR3 is TGTGCCAGCAGTAAAACCCCCTCCGCGACAGGGGCAATAGCTAACTATGGCTACACCTTC. The full variable domain, its missing parts supplied by reference TRBV2 and TRBJ1-2, is EPEVTQTPSHQVTQMGQEVILRCVPISNHLYFYWYRQILGQKVEFLVSFYNNEISEKSEIFDDQFSVERPDGSNFTLKIRSTKLEDSAMYFCASSKTPSATGAIANYGYTFGSGTRLTVV.

This chain joins TRBV29-1 and TRBJ2-3, with TRBD2 matching over 8 bases. The germline CDR1 and CDR2 sequences are SQVTM and ANQGSEA. V trimming: 3 bases; J trimming: 2 bases; junction bases outside the gene matches: 4. The CDR3 is made up of 14 amino acids. The DNA of the CDR3 is TGCAGCGTTGAGAGCGGGAGAGACACAGATACGCAGTATTTT. Amino acid sequence: CSVESGRDTDTQYF.

The V and J genes are TRBV15 and TRBJ1-1, with D uncertain. Germline V gives CDR1 LNHNV, CDR2 YYDKDF (reference sequence). The CDR3 contains 14 residues. The V gene lost 1 base and the J gene lost 11 bases, with 17 bases spanning the gap. Written as DNA, the CDR3 is TGTGCCACCAGCAGAGGTCTGGACGGTTTGGGGGCTTTCTTT. This translates into CATSRGLDGLGAFF. Together with reference TRBV15 and TRBJ1-1, the CDR3 gives the full variable domain: DAMVIQNPRYQVTQFGKPVTLSCSQTLNHNVMYWYQQKSSQAPKLLFHYYDKDFNNEADTPDNFQSRRPNTSFCFLDIRSPGLGDTAMYLCATSRGLDGLGAFFGQGTRLTVV.

The rearrangement uses TRBV9 and TRBJ1-2; D gene unclear. V was pared by 0 bases and J by 8 bases, with 11 bases between. The CDR3 has 13 residues. Germline V gives CDR1 SGDLS, CDR2 YYNGEE. The CDR3 is CASSVDLSGGYTF. CDR3 coding DNA: TGTGCCAGCAGCGTAGATCTATCGGGGGGCTACACCTTC.

This rearrangement joins TRBV27 to TRBJ1-2; perhaps TRBD1 as D (6 bases). Germline V lookup: CDR1 MNHEY, CDR2 SMNVEV (reference sequence). The CDR3 has 15 residues. V was pared by 6 bases and J by 4 bases, with 18 bases between. The CDR3 sequence: CASSRRTDSSYGYTF. The CDR3 DNA reads as TGTGCCAGCAGCCGTCGAACGGACAGCAGCTATGGCTACACCTTC.

J is TRBJ2-7 and V is TRBV14; unclear D gene. V was pared by 1 base and J by 9 bases, with 10 bases between. Germline V gene sequence: CDR1 SGHDN, CDR2 FVKESK. CDR3 length equals 12 residues. This CDR3 is CASSQVQAGQYF. CDR3 coding DNA: TGTGCCAGCAGCCAAGTGCAAGCCGGGCAGTACTTC.

In its sample, this clone was seen many times. The chain links TRBV25-1 to TRBJ2-3; D may be TRBD1 (5 bases). The ends were cut back, 1 base at V and 2 bases at J, with 13 bases in the middle. This CDR3 has 16 residues. Germline V gene lookup returns CDR1 MGHDK and CDR2 SYGVNS. Here the CDR3 reads CASSESGLYHTDTQYF. The CDR3 region has the DNA TGTGCCAGCAGTGAATCAGGGCTTTACCACACAGATACGCAGTATTTT.

The chain carries TRBV7-9 and TRBJ1-4; 11 bases are shared with TRBD1. From germline, CDR1 is SEHNR and CDR2 FQNEAQ (reference sequence). The CDR3 extends over 14 amino acids. Trimming removed 5 bases from V and 11 bases from J; junction bases left unmatched: 7. The DNA of the CDR3 is TGTGCCAGCAGCGGGACAGGGGGTCTTGGGAAACTGTTTTTT. This gives the protein CASSGTGGLGKLFF.